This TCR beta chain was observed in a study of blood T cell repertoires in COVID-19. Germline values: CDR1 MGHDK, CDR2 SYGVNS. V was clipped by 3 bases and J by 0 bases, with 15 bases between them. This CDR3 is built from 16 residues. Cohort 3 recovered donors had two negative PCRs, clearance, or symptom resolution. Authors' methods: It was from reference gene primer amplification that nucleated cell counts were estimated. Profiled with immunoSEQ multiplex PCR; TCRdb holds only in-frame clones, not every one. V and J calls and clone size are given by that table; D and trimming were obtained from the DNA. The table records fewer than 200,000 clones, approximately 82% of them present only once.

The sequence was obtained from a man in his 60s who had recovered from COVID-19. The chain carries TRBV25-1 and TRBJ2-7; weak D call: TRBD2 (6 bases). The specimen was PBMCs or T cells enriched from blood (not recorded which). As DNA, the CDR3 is TGTGCCAGCAGTGATCTCCAAGGTAGCGGCTCCTACGAGCAGTACTTC. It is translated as CASSDLQGSGSYEQYF.